The entry that follows covers one T cell receptor (beta chain) sequence. This sample was included in a study of sequential checkpoint blockade in melanoma. Repertoires were generated with immunoSEQ multiplex PCR, while TCRdb's copy carries only in-frame clones and drops some. The sample has under 40,000 clones, nearly 90% seen once. Stated treatment: randomized to nivolumab then ipilimumab (arm A) or the reverse (arm B). Germline trimming cut 2 bases from V and 6 bases from J; bases unmatched to any gene: 18. The germline V gene encodes CDR1 MNHEY and CDR2 SMNVEV (reference sequence). The CDR3 runs 21 residues.

Sequences were derived from CD8+ T cells sorted from blood (inferred from file names), sampled from a patient given nivolumab and ipilimumab in sequence. This rearrangement joins TRBV27 to TRBJ2-2, with TRBD2 identical over 13 bases. The clonotype was recovered from a human donor with melanoma. The CDR3 sequence is CASSLTLGLAGFRRRPGELFF. For the CDR3, the DNA is TGTGCCAGCAGTTTAACATTGGGACTAGCGGGATTCAGGCGGCGTCCCGGGGAGCTGTTTTTT.